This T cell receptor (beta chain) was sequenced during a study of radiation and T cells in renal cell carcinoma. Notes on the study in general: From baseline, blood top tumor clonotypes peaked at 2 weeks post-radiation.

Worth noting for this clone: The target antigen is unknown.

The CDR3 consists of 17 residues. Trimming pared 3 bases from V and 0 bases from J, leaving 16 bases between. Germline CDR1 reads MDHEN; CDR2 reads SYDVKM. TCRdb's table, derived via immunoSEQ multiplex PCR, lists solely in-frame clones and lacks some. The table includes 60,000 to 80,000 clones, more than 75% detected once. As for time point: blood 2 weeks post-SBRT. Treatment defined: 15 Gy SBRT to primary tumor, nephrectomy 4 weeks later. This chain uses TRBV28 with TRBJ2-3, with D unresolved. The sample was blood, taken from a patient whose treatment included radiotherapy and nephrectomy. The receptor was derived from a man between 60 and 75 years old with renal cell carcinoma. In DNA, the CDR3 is TGTGCCAGCAGTTTTGGCGCCAGAAGCCCTAGCACAGATACGCAGTATTTT. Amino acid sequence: CASSFGARSPSTDTQYF.